This passage covers 2 T cell receptor beta chains from one sample sequenced in a study of blood T cell repertoires in COVID-19. Repertoires were generated with immunoSEQ multiplex PCR, while TCRdb's copy carries only in-frame clones and drops some. The sample shows almost 55,000 clones, roughly 84% of them seen only once. The sequenced sample was peripheral blood. Receptor source: a man between 50 and 59 years old with active COVID-19.

The V and J genes are TRBV2 and TRBJ2-1; the match to TRBD2 covers 10 bases. CDR3 length: 19 residues. V lost 4 bases, J lost 6 bases, and 18 bases stayed unmatched. From germline, CDR1 is SNHLY and CDR2 FYNNEI. The CDR3 DNA is TGTGCCAGCAGTGTCATGGGACTAGCGTCCGGGGCGGGCTCCAATGAGCAGTTCTTC. Translating it yields CASSVMGLASGAGSNEQFF.

The chain couples TRBV2 to TRBJ2-3; D might be TRBD2 (5 bases). From germline, CDR1 is SNHLY and CDR2 FYNNEI. V was trimmed by 4 bases and J by 2 bases, leaving 16 bases between them. The CDR3 contains 16 residues. CDR3 DNA: TGTGCCAGCAGTGCCCTTGGGAGTAGGCCCACAGATACGCAGTATTTT. As protein: CASSALGSRPTDTQYF.